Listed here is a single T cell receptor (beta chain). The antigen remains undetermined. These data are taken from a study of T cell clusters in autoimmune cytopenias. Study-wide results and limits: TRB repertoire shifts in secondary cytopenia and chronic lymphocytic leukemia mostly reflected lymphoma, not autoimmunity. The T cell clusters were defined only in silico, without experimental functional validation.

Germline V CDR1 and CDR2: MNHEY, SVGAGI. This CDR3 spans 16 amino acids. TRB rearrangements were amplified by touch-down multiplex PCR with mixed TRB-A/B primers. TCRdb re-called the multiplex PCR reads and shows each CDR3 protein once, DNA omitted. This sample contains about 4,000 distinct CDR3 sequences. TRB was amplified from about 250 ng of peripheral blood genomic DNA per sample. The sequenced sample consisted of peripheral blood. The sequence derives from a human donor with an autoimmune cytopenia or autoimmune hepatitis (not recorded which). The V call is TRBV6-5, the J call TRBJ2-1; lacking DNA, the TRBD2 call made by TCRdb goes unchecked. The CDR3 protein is CASSQGASGGAHEQFF.